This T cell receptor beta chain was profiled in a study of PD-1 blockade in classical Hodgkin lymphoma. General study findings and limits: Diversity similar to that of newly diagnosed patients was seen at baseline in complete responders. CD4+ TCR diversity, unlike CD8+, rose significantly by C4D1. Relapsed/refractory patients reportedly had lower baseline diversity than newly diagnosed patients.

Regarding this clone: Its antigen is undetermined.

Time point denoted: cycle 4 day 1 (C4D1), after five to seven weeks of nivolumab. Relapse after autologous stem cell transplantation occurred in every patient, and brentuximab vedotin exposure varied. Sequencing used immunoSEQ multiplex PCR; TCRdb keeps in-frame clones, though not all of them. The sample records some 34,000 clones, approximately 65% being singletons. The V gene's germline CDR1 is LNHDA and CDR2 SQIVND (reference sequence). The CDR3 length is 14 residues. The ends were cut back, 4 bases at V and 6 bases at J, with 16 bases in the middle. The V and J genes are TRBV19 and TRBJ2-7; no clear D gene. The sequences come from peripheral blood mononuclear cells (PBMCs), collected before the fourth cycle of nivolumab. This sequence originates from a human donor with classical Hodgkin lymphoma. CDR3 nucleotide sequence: TGTGCCAGTAGTACCGGATCCCTGTGGCTCGAGCAGTACTTC. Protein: CASSTGSLWLEQYF.